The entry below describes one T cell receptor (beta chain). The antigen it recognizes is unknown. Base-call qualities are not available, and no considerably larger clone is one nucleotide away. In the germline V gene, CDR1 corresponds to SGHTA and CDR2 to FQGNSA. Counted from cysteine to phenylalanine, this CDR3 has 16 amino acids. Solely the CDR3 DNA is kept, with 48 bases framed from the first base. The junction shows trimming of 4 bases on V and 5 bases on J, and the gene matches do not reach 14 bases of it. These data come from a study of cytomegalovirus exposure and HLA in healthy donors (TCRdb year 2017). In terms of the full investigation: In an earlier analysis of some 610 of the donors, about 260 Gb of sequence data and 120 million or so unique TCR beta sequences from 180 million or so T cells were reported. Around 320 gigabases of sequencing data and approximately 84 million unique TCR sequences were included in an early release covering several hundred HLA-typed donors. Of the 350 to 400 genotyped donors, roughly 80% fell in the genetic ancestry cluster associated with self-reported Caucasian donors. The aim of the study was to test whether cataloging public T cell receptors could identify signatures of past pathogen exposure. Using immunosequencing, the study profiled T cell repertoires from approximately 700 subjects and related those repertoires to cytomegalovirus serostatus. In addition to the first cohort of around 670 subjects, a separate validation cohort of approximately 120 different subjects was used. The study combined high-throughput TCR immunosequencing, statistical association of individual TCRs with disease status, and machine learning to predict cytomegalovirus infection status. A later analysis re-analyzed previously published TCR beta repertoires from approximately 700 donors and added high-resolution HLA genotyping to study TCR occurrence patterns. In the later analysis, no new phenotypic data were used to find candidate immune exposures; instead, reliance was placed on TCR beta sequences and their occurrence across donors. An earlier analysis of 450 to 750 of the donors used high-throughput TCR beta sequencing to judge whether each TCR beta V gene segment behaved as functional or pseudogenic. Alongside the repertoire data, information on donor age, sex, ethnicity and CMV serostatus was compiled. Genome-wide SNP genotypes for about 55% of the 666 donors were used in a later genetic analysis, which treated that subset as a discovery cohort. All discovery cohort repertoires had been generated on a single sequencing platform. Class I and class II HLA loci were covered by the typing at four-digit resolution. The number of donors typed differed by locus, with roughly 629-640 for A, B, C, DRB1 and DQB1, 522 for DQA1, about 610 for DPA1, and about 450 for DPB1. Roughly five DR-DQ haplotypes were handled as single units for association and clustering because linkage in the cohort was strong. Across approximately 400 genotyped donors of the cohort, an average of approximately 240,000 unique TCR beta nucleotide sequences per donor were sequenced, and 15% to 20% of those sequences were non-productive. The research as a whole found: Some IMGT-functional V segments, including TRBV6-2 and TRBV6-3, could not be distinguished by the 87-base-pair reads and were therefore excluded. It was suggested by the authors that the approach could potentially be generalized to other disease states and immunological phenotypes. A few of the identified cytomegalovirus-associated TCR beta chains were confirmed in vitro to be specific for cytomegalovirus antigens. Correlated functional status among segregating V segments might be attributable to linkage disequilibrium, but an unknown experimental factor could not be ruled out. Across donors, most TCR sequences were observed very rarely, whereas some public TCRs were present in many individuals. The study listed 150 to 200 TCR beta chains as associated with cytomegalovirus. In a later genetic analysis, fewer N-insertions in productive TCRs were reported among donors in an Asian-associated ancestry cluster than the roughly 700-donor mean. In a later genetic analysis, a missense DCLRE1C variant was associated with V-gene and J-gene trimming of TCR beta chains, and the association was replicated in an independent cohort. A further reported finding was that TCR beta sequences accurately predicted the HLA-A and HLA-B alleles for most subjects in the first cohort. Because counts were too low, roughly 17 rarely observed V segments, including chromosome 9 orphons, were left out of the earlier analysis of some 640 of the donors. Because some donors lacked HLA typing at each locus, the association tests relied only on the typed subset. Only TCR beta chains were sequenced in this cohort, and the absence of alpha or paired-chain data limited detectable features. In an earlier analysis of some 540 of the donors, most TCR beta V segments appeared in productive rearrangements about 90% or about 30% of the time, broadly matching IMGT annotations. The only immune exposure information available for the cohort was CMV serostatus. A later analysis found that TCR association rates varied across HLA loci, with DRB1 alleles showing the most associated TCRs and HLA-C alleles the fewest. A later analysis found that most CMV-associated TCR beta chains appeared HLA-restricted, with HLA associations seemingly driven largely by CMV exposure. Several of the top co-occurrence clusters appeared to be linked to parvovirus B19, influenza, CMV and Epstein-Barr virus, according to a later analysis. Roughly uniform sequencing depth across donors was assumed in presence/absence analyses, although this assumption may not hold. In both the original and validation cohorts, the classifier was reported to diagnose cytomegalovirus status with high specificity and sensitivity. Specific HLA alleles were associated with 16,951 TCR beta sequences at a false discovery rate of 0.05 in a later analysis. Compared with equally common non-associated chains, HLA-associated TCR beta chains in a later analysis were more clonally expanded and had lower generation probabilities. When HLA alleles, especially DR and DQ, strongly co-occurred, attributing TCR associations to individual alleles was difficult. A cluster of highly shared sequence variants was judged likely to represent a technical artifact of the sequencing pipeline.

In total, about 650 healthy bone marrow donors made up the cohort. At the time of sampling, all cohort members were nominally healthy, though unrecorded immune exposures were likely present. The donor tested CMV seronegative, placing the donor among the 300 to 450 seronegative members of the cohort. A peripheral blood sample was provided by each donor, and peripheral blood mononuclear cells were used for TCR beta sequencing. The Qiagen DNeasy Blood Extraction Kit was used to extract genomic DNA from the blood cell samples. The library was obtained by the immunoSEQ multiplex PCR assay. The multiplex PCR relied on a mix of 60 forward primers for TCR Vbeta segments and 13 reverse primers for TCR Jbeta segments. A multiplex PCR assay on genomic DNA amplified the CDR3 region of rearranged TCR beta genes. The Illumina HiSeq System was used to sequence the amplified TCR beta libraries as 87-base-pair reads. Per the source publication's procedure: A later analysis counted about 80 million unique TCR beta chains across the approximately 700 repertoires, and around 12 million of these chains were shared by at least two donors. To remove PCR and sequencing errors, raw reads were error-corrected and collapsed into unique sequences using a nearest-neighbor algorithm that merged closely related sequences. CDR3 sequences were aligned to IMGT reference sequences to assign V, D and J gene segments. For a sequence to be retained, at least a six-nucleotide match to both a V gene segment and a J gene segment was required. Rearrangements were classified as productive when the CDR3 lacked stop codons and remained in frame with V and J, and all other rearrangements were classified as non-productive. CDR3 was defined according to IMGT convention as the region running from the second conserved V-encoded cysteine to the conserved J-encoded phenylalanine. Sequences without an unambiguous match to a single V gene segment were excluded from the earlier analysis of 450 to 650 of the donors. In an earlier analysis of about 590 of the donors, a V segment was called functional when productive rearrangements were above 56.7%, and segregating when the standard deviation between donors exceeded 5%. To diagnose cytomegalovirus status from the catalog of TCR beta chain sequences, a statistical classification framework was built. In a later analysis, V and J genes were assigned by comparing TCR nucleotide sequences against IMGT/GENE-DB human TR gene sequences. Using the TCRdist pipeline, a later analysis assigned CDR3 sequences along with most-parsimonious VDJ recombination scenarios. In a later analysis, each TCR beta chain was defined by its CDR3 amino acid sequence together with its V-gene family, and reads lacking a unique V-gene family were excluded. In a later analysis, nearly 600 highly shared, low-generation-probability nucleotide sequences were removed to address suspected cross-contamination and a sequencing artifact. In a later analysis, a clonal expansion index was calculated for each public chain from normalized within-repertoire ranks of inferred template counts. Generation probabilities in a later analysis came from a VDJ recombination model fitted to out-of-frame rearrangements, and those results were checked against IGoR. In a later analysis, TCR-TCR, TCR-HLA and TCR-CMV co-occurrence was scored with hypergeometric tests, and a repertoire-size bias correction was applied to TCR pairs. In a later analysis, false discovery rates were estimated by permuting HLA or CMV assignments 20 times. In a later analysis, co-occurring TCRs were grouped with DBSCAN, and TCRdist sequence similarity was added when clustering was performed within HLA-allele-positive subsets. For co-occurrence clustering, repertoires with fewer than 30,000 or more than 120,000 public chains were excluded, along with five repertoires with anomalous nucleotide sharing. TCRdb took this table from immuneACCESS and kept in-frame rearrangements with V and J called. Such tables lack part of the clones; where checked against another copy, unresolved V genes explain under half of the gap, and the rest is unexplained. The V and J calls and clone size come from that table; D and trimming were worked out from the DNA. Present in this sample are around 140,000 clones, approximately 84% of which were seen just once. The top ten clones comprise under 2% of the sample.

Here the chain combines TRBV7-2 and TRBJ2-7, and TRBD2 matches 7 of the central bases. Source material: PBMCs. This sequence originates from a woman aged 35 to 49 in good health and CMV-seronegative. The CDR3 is CASSWISGYGGNEQYF. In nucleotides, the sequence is TGTGCCAGCAGCTGGATTAGCGGGTACGGCGGGAACGAGCAGTACTTC. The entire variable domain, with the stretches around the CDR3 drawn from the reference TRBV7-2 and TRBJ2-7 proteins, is GAGVSQSPSNKVTEKGKDVELRCDPISGHTALYWYRQSLGQGLEFLIYFQGNSAPDKSGLPSDRFSAERTGGSVSTLTIQRTQQEDSAVYLCASSWISGYGGNEQYFGPGTRLTVT.